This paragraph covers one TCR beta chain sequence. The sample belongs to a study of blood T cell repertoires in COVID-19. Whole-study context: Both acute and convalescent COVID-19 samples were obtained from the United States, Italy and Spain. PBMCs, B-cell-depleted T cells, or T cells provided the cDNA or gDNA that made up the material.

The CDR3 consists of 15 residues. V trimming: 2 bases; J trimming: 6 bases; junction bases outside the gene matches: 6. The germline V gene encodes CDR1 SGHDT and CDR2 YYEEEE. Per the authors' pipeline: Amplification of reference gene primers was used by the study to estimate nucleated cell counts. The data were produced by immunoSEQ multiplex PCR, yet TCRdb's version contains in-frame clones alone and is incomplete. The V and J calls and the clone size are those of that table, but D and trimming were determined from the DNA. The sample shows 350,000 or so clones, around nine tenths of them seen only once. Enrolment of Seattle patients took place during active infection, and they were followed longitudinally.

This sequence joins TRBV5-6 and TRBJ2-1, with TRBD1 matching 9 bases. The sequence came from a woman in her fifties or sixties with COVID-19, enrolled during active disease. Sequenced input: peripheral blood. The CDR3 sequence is CASSFPGTGINEQFF. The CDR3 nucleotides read TGTGCCAGCAGCTTTCCCGGGACAGGGATCAATGAGCAGTTCTTC.